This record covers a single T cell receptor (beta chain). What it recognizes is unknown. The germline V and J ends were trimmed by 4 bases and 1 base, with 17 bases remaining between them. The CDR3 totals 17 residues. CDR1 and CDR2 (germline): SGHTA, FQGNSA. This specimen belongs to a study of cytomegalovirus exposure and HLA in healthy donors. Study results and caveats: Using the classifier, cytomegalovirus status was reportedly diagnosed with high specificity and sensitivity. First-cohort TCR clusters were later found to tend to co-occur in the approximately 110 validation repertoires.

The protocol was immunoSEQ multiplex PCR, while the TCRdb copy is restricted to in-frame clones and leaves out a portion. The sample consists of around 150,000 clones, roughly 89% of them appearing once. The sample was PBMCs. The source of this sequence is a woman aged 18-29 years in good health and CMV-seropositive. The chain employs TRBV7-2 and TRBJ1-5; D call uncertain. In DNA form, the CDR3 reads TGTGCCAGCAGCTCCCGGGGAGCCTGGGAAAGCAATCAGCCCCAGCATTTT. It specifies CASSSRGAWESNQPQHF.